One sample yielded the 29 T cell receptor beta chains listed below, sequenced in a study of regulatory dendritic cells for organ transplantation. The antigens of these receptors remain unknown. Sorted subsets were CFSE-labeled and cultured four to five days with allogeneic dendritic cells. The method was immunoSEQ multiplex PCR; TCRdb's version includes in-frame clones alone and lacks a portion of them. Counted here are 15,000 to 20,000 clones, more than 60% occurring once; the ten biggest clones make up 2.5% to 3.5%. What was sequenced was memory CD4+ T cells from blood cultured with regulatory dendritic cells. As for subset: CD45RO+ memory T cells. These TCRs come from a human donor in good health.

This clone was picked up one time. The chain combines TRBV18 with TRBJ2-7; D might be TRBD2 (6 bases). Germline V gene data show CDR1 as KGHSH and CDR2 as LQKENI. With 3 bases removed from V and 0 bases from J, the gap between germline ends came to 18 bases. The CDR3 has 17 residues. The CDR3: CASSPDYRGGDSYEQYF. CDR3 DNA: TGTGCCAGCTCACCGGATTACCGTGGAGGGGACTCCTACGAGCAGTACTTC. Full variable domain (remainder filled in from reference TRBV18 and TRBJ2-7): NAGVMQNPRHLVRRRGQEARLRCSPMKGHSHVYWYRQLPEEGLKFMVYLQKENIIDESGMPKERFSAEFPKEGPSILRIQQVVRGDSAAYFCASSPDYRGGDSYEQYFGPGTRLTVT.

Points on this clone: An end of the junction does not agree with germline; a read error may underlie this. This rearrangement joins TRBV7-7 to TRBJ2-1, with D uncertain. The CDR3 spans 14 residues. Germline values: CDR1 SSHAT, CDR2 FNYEAQ (reference sequence). Here the CDR3 DNA reads TGTGCTAGCAGCTTAGGAAGCGCCTACAATGAGCAGTTCTTC. Encoded protein: CASSLGSAYNEQFF.

The rearrangement joins TRBV11-2 to TRBJ1-5, with TRBD1 identical over 7 bases. The CDR3 is 13 amino acids. Trimming cost V 2 bases and J 6 bases; bases outside gene matches: 1. Germline-derived CDR1 and CDR2 are SGHAT and FQNNGV. CDR3 sequence (DNA): TGTGCCAGCAGCTTAACAGGGGCTCAGCCCCAGCATTTT. Its translation is CASSLTGAQPQHF.

The V gene is TRBV16, the J gene TRBJ1-1; D not resolved. Looked up from germline, CDR1 is KGHSY and CDR2 is FQNENV. This CDR3 is 14 amino acids long. Trimming removed 0 bases from V and 0 bases from J, with 5 bases in between. CDR3 sequence reads: CASSQSVVNTEAFF. Written as DNA, the CDR3 is TGTGCCAGCAGCCAATCAGTCGTGAACACTGAAGCTTTCTTT.

The chain uses TRBV7-3 and TRBJ1-1; 7 bases align to TRBD1. The V and J ends lost 4 bases and 10 bases, in that order; junction bases with no gene match: 6. CDR3 length: 12 amino acids. Looked up from germline, CDR1 is SGHTA and CDR2 is FQGTGA. CDR3 in DNA: TGTGCCAGCAGCTCCCCCCCAGGGGGAGCTTTCTTT. This sequence encodes CASSSPPGGAFF.

The J gene is TRBJ2-3, the V gene TRBV28, with 10 nucleotides matching TRBD2. The V gene end was trimmed by 3 bases and the J gene end by 4 bases; junction bases not matched to a gene: 7. The CDR3 consists of 16 residues. CDR1 MDHEN and CDR2 SYDVKM come from the germline V gene. This CDR3 reads CASSLDLAGVSDTQYF. In nucleotides, the CDR3 is TGTGCCAGCAGTTTGGACCTAGCGGGAGTCTCAGATACGCAGTATTTT.

The CDR3 nucleotides read TGTGCCAGCTCACCACCGGGTTGGGACAACTCCTACGAGCAGTACTTC. Residues: CASSPPGWDNSYEQYF. This chain links TRBV18 with TRBJ2-7, with a possible D match to TRBD1 (6 bases). CDR1 and CDR2 (germline): KGHSH, LQKENI. This CDR3 has 16 residues. Trimming took off 0 bases at V and 0 bases at J, with 12 bases between the two ends.

The CDR3: CASRGLGQDYEQYF. Here the CDR3 DNA reads TGCGCCAGCAGGGGGCTAGGACAGGACTACGAGCAGTACTTC. The chain joins TRBV4-1 to TRBJ2-7, with 7 bases lining up with TRBD1. V dropped 6 bases and J dropped 3; count of bases not matched to a gene: 8. CDR1 MGHRA and CDR2 YSYEKL come from the germline V gene. There are 14 residues in the CDR3.

The V gene is TRBV18, the J gene TRBJ2-5; TRBD1 matches 10 bases. The length of the CDR3 is 17 residues. V lost 3 bases, J lost 3 bases, and 10 bases stayed unmatched. CDR1 KGHSH and CDR2 LQKENI come from the germline V gene. The CDR3 spells CASSPLAFGTGEETQYF. DNA for the CDR3: TGTGCCAGCTCACCCCTAGCCTTTGGGACAGGGGAAGAGACCCAGTACTTC.

J is TRBJ2-3 and V is TRBV9; D ambiguous. The CDR3 extends over 15 amino acids. Germline loops: CDR1 SGDLS, CDR2 YYNGEE. V was clipped by 4 bases and J by 1 base, with 13 bases between them. The chain's CDR3 is CASSSSPSGTDTQYF. The CDR3 DNA is TGTGCCAGCAGCTCTTCCCCCTCGGGCACAGATACGCAGTATTTT.

The chain carries TRBV15 and TRBJ2-5; D is perhaps TRBD2 (6 bases). Germline V lookup: CDR1 LNHNV, CDR2 YYDKDF (reference sequence). Trimming pared 1 base from V and 4 bases from J, leaving 10 bases between. The CDR3 consists of 14 residues. CDR3 sequence reads: CATSRGLVGETQYF. CDR3 DNA sequence: TGTGCCACCAGCAGAGGACTAGTTGGAGAGACCCAGTACTTC.

This chain links TRBV7-2 with TRBJ1-6; D uncertain. CDR1 and CDR2 (germline): SGHTA, FQGNSA. This CDR3 is 14 amino acids long. Trimming took off 3 bases at V and 7 bases at J, with 10 bases between the two ends. CDR3 residues: CASSLDFSNSPLHF. In nucleotides, the CDR3 is TGTGCCAGCAGCTTGGACTTCTCGAATTCACCCCTCCACTTT.

The chain combines TRBV4-2 with TRBJ1-1; D is ambiguous. Germline CDR1 LGHNA, CDR2 YNFKEQ. V was pared by 1 base and J by 3 bases, with 9 bases between. This CDR3 spans 14 amino acids. The CDR3 region is CASSQGLGHTEAFF. In DNA, the CDR3 is TGTGCCAGCAGCCAAGGTCTCGGGCACACTGAAGCTTTCTTT.

The V call is TRBV5-8, the J call TRBJ2-1; D perhaps matches TRBD2 (5 bases). CDR1 is SGHTS and CDR2 is YDEGEE in the germline V gene. The ends were cut back, 4 bases at V and 14 bases at J, with 7 bases in the middle. The CDR3 spans 9 residues. This chain's CDR3 is CASSPREFF. CDR3 in DNA: TGTGCCAGCAGCCCGAGGGAGTTCTTC.

The chain is built from TRBV5-1 and TRBJ2-1; 7 positions match TRBD2. Trimming removed 4 bases from V and 5 bases from J; junction bases left unmatched: 0. The CDR3 length is 12 residues. Germline CDR1 is SGHRS and CDR2 is YFSETQ. The CDR3 is CASSSGDNEQFF. The CDR3 DNA follows: TGCGCCAGCAGCAGCGGGGACAATGAGCAGTTCTTC.

The chain employs TRBV5-4 and TRBJ1-2; 8 bases align to TRBD1. Trimming at V came to 4 bases and at J to 10 bases, leaving 9 bases not matched to a gene. CDR1 SGHNT and CDR2 YYREEE come from the germline V gene (reference sequence). The CDR3 has 13 residues. The CDR3 region is CASSLGGTGLYTF. The DNA of the CDR3 is TGTGCCAGCAGCCTGGGCGGGACAGGACTCTACACCTTC.

This clone was observed once. The genes are TRBV7-6 and TRBJ2-3; tentative D call: TRBD2 (6 bases). CDR3 size: 15 residues. V was shortened by 6 bases and J by 2 bases, with 15 bases between the two germline ends. Looked up from germline, CDR1 is SGHVS and CDR2 is FNYEAQ. Written as DNA, the CDR3 is TGTGCCAGCAGGAAAGGGGCGGGGACCACAGATACGCAGTATTTT. Its protein product is CASRKGAGTTDTQYF. The full variable domain, completed using reference TRBV7-6 and TRBJ2-3, is GAGVSQSPRYKVTKRGQDVALRCDPISGHVSLYWYRQALGQGPEFLTYFNYEAQQDKSGLPNDRFSAERPEGSISTLTIQRTEQRDSAMYRCASRKGAGTTDTQYFGPGTRLTVL.

In its sample, this clone was seen once. This sequence joins TRBV9 and TRBJ2-4, with D tentatively TRBD2 (5 bases). Germline loops: CDR1 SGDLS, CDR2 YYNGEE. V lost 0 bases to trimming and J lost 8 bases, with 9 bases between them. This CDR3 is built from 13 residues. CDR3 loop: CASSVVGEDIQYF. The CDR3 DNA sequence: TGTGCCAGCAGCGTAGTGGGAGAAGACATTCAGTACTTC.

The V gene is TRBV28, the J gene TRBJ2-1; D remains ambiguous. V was cut by 5 bases and J by 14 bases, with 19 bases left in between. This CDR3 comprises 13 residues. Germline-derived CDR1 and CDR2 are MDHEN and SYDVKM. Written as DNA, the CDR3 is TGTGCCAGCAGTGCCCCGTGGCCGCCGAGTAAGTTCTTC. It specifies CASSAPWPPSKFF. The full variable domain, with the rest looked up from reference TRBV28 and TRBJ2-1, is DVKVTQSSRYLVKRTGEKVFLECVQDMDHENMFWYRQDPGLGLRLIYFSYDVKMKEKGDIPEGYSVSREKKERFSLILESASTNQTSMYLCASSAPWPPSKFFGPGTRLTVL.

Only one count was recorded for this clone. The chain has TRBV7-8 and TRBJ1-1; D not certain. Germline V gene data show CDR1 as SGHVS and CDR2 as FQNEAQ. This CDR3 comprises 16 residues. V lost 4 bases, J lost 0 bases, and 15 bases lay in between. The chain's CDR3 is CASSSKMGMMNTEAFF. The CDR3 region has the DNA TGTGCCAGCAGCTCGAAAATGGGAATGATGAACACTGAAGCTTTCTTT.

The chain uses TRBV9 and TRBJ2-2; 8 bases are a match to TRBD2. Per germline, CDR1 SGDLS and CDR2 YYNGEE. The CDR3 totals 16 residues. V lost 0 bases, J lost 5 bases, and 6 bases stayed unmatched. The CDR3 sequence is CASSVAPAGATGELFF. The DNA for the CDR3 is TGTGCCAGCAGCGTAGCTCCAGCGGGAGCAACCGGGGAGCTGTTTTTT.

J is TRBJ2-1 and V is TRBV15; no firm D call. Trimming took off 3 bases at V and 6 bases at J, with 12 bases between the two ends. Germline V gene data show CDR1 as LNHNV and CDR2 as YYDKDF (reference sequence). The CDR3 is 14 amino acids. This CDR3 reads CATSSGGTFNEQFF. The CDR3 bases are TGTGCCACCAGCAGTGGCGGCACGTTCAATGAGCAGTTCTTC.

The chain links TRBV29-1 to TRBJ1-1; 7 bases are shared with TRBD1. CDR1 is SQVTM, CDR2 ANQGSEA, per germline. The CDR3 has 12 amino acids. The trim removed 7 bases at V and 6 bases at J, leaving 8 bases unmatched. DNA for the CDR3: TGCAGCGCTCTCGGGACAGACCCTGAAGCTTTCTTT. Translated, it gives CSALGTDPEAFF.

In its sample, this clone was seen a few times. The chain uses TRBV9 and TRBJ1-4, with D possibly matching TRBD1 (5 bases). The CDR3 sequence is 17 residues long. Trimming stripped 0 bases from V and 3 bases from J, with 15 bases between. Germline lookup yields CDR1 SGDLS and CDR2 YYNGEE. The DNA for the CDR3 is TGTGCCAGCAGCGTAGGGGGCAGGGTTGGCGCTAATGAAAAACTGTTTTTT. Translated: CASSVGGRVGANEKLFF.

This chain joins TRBV11-2 and TRBJ2-7; D tentatively reads TRBD1 or TRBD2 (5 bases each). Trimming stripped 5 bases from V and 2 bases from J, with 13 bases between. This CDR3 has 14 amino acids. Per germline, CDR1 SGHAT and CDR2 FQNNGV. CDR3 nucleotides: TGTGCCAGCAGCCCACCTGGGGGACCCTACGAGCAGTACTTC. This codes for CASSPPGGPYEQYF.

The V gene is TRBV15, the J gene TRBJ2-3, with D tentatively TRBD2 (6 bases). This CDR3 comprises 14 residues. Germline CDR1 is LNHNV and CDR2 is YYDKDF (reference sequence). V was shortened by 5 bases and J by 4 bases, with 13 bases between the two germline ends. The chain's CDR3 is CATSRDRGADTQYF. The DNA of the CDR3 is TGTGCCACCAGCCGGGACCGCGGGGCAGATACGCAGTATTTT.

This clone has only one observation. The rearrangement uses TRBV9 and TRBJ1-3; weak D call: TRBD1 (5 bases). Germline CDR1 reads SGDLS; CDR2 reads YYNGEE. Trimming cost V 2 bases and J 0 bases, with 9 bases left between them. The CDR3 has 15 amino acids. CDR3 sequence: CASSVGPSSGNTIYF. Written as DNA, the CDR3 is TGTGCCAGCAGCGTGGGACCCTCCTCTGGAAACACCATATATTTT.

The CDR3 loop reads CASSMDTRLLAKNIQYF. DNA of the CDR3: TGTGCCAGTAGTATGGACACGCGCCTGCTAGCCAAAAACATTCAGTACTTC. The chain combines TRBV19 with TRBJ2-4, with TRBD1 as a possible D gene (5 bases). In germline, CDR1 is LNHDA, CDR2 SQIVND (reference sequence). Trimming left V 3 bases short and J 0 bases short, with 15 bases between. The CDR3 sequence is 17 residues long.

This clone was seen once. V and J are TRBV28 and TRBJ1-3, with 7 bases lining up with TRBD1. Per the germline V gene, CDR1 is MDHEN and CDR2 is SYDVKM. J was trimmed by 0 bases and V by 8 bases; bases with no gene match: 13. CDR3 length equals 17 residues. The CDR3 bases are TGTGCCAGCGTTCCCACACAGGGGACTAACTCTGGAAACACCATATATTTT. This encodes CASVPTQGTNSGNTIYF.